The subject of this entry is one T cell receptor (beta chain). This clonotype qualifies as large (0.1 to 1%). The clone's antigen remains unknown. It has no much larger one-base neighbor in the sample; base qualities were not kept. Counted from cysteine to phenylalanine, this CDR3 has 17 amino acids. The CDR3 DNA has 51 bases and is translated from base 1. The junction shows trimming of 3 bases on V and 0 bases on J, plus 12 bases between the germline ends. The germline V gene encodes CDR1 SGHVS and CDR2 FQNEAQ. In light of the paper, this sample's time point label describes: sample taken at primary tumor resection. Samples were obtained from 70 to 85 patients with early-stage, untreated non-small cell lung cancer from the lung TRACERx cohort. Without any cell sorting, TCR sequencing was performed on whole RNA extracted either from tumor and nontumor lung tissue or from cryopreserved PBMC samples. Only patients with enough RNA available from two or more tumor regions were chosen for TCR sequencing. A lung pathologist reviewed the tumor and adjacent nontumor lung specimens before the specimens were selected.

Preparation of the library involved 5' RACE. The sample was run on a NextSeq 500. To allow correction of PCR and sequencing errors, the TCR library protocol tagged every TCR cDNA molecule with a unique molecular identifier. In the authors' own workflow: TCR identification, UMI-based error correction and CDR3 extraction were all carried out with Decombinator tools. TCRs above a frequency of 2 per 1,000, corresponding to the top 1% of the tumor frequency distribution, were defined as expanded. Expanded tumor TCRs statistically deemed absent (corrected P<0.05) from at least one tumor region were classed as regional, and all other expanded tumor TCRs were classed as ubiquitous. Renyi diversity was calculated using the R vegan package after each repertoire was subsampled 100 times to 5,000 TCRs. CDR3 similarity networks were constructed using string-kernel similarity of amino acid triplets, with links drawn between CDR3s whose pairwise similarity was above 0.82. The public reads were reprocessed in TCRdb via fastp at Q25 and MiXCR, keeping in-frame beta chains. Rows are combined by CDR3 protein, so each entry shows the most common genes and DNA. The V and J calls shown here were made by TCRdb, not taken from the authors' results. For this sample the table gives 9,500 to 13,000 distinct CDR3 sequences, of which around an eighth were detected only once. Approximately 12% of the sample rests with the top ten.

The data are from a study of spatial heterogeneity in lung cancer (dated by TCRdb to between 2018 and 2020). Turning to the overall study: More beta-chain than alpha-chain transcripts were consistently detected, likely reflecting higher beta-chain transcript abundance. In tumor regions, TCR transcript counts showed a strong correlation with a T cell transcriptional module score from matched bulk RNA-seq. In the raw uncorrected reads, each unique combination of TCR and UMI appeared more than ten times on average. Nonsynonymous mutation counts, determined by whole-exome sequencing of tumor tissue, were related to features of the TCR repertoire. At surgery, about 210 tumor regions, 61 to 75 matched nontumor lung samples and fewer than 60 PBMC samples were TCR-sequenced for both alpha and beta chains. TCR alpha and beta repertoires were quantitatively compared across multiple tumor regions, matched nontumor lung and blood in non-small cell lung cancer.

Study-level results and caveats: The count of ubiquitous expanded TCRs correlated with the count of ubiquitous nonsynonymous mutations, and the count of regional expanded TCRs correlated with the count of regional nonsynonymous mutations. TCR-seq coverage of tumor T cells was estimated at only around 7% for alpha chains and about 13% for beta chains. The tumor nonsynonymous mutation count correlated with the number of expanded intratumoral alpha and beta TCRs. Confirming at a functional level the hypothesis that regional TCRs recognize regional mutations was considered to require additional single-cell paired TCR alpha and beta sequencing.

The input for sequencing was lung tumor tissue, taken at surgery. This clonotype was sampled from a female donor with early-stage non-small cell lung cancer. Recombination joined TRBV7-8 with TRBJ2-6; the best D guess is TRBD1, with 5 bases matching. The CDR3 amino acid sequence is: CASSFSGYFSGANVLTF. DNA sequence: TGTGCCAGCAGCTTCTCAGGGTACTTCTCTGGGGCCAACGTCCTGACTTTC.